The present TCR beta chain was sequenced within a study of T cells in Graves' hyperthyroidism and ophthalmopathy. Patients were aged 18 to 65, had disease duration under 2 months, and had newly diagnosed hyperthyroidism. Germline assignment: CDR1 MNHNS and CDR2 SASEGT. This CDR3 spans 15 amino acids. V lost 1 base, J lost 3 bases, and 10 bases lay in between. The source material, RNA transcripts, was used to amplify TCR beta CDR3 regions. A first-round RT-PCR of the TCR CDR3 used the HTBI primer set. TCRdb recomputed calls from the multiplex PCR reads with MiXCR, one row per CDR3 protein. The data hold more than 350,000 distinct CDR3 sequences, with more than 13% observed a single time.

Sequenced input: blood. The origin of this receptor is a woman under 40 with Graves' hyperthyroidism. The chain carries TRBV6-1 and TRBJ1-5; D is perhaps TRBD1 (5 bases). CDR3 DNA sequence: TGTGCCAGCAGTGAAGGAACAGGTATCAATCAGCCCCAGCATTTT. The encoded protein is CASSEGTGINQPQHF.